Each of the 25 T cell receptor beta chains below was sequenced from the same sample in a study of response to subunit inactivated influenza vaccine (dated 2018 in TCRdb). The meaning of the sample's time point label: 45 days after influenza vaccine administration. The receptor library was made with RT-PCR. The sequencer listed for this sample is Illumina HiSeq 2500. TCRdb's own reprocessing of the public reads used fastp at Q25 and MiXCR and kept productive beta chains. Duplicate CDR3 protein sequences are folded into a single record with the most common DNA and genes. This sample is represented by around 500,000 distinct CDR3 sequences; about a tenth of them were singletons. Approximately 12% of the sample goes to the ten largest clones. Source: PBMCs from blood, taken roughly 6 weeks after vaccination. The receptor set was obtained from a man in his fifties or sixties who received an inactivated influenza vaccine. Donor details come from another sample of the same person, matched by shared clones.

The chain couples TRBV4-2 to TRBJ2-2, with D unresolved. V lost 3 bases and J lost 6, with 11 bases in between. This CDR3 contains 14 residues. CDR1 is LGHNA, CDR2 YNFKEQ, per germline. The CDR3 region is CASSHLRQAGELFF. The CDR3 DNA reads as TGTGCCAGCAGCCATCTTCGCCAGGCCGGGGAGCTGTTTTTT.

A remark on this clonotype: One base away lies a much larger clone, so this may be a sequencing read error. The chain is built from TRBV4-2 and TRBJ2-1; 10 bases are shared with TRBD2. This CDR3 comprises 13 residues. CDR1 LGHNA and CDR2 YNFKEQ come from the germline V gene. With 4 bases clipped from V and 10 bases from J, the junction kept 4 bases outside the gene matches. CDR3 DNA: TGTGCCAGCAGCCGAGTTAGCGGGAGGGAGCAGTTCTTC. Translating gives CASSRVSGREQFF.

This clonotype was picked up a small number of times. CDR3 coding DNA: TGTGCCAGCAGCCAGGGACTAGCGGGACCAAGCACAGATACGCAGTATTTT. It yields the protein CASSQGLAGPSTDTQYF. This chain uses TRBV4-2 with TRBJ2-3; 13 nucleotides align to TRBD2. The CDR3 loop spans 17 amino acids. V shed 3 bases, J shed 0 bases, and the junction held 3 bases outside the gene matches. CDR1 and CDR2 (germline): LGHNA, YNFKEQ.

V is TRBV5-1 and J is TRBJ2-1; 7 bases agree with TRBD2. The CDR3 is made up of 14 amino acids. Germline CDR1 reads SGHRS; CDR2 reads YFSETQ. V lost 5 bases, J lost 6 bases, and 8 bases stayed unmatched. The CDR3 DNA reads as TGCGCCAGCAGTTCCAGCGGGGATCTCAATGAGCAGTTCTTC. Translating it yields CASSSSGDLNEQFF.

This clonotype was picked up many times. The chain has TRBV29-1 and TRBJ2-1; 7 bases match TRBD2. The CDR3 runs to 14 residues. Germline CDR1 and CDR2: SQVTM and ANQGSEA. V lost 2 bases to trimming and J lost 5 bases; unmatched junction nucleotides: 6. CDR3 sequence (DNA): TGCAGCGTTGAATTTCGGCTAGCGGACAATGAGCAGTTCTTC. Protein sequence: CSVEFRLADNEQFF.

This chain connects TRBV5-1 to TRBJ2-7; 8 bases match TRBD1. With V trimmed by 4 bases and J by 1 base, 10 bases remained unmatched. This CDR3 has 16 residues. Germline V CDR1 and CDR2: SGHRS, YFSETQ. The CDR3 reads CASSTSTGAHSYEQYF. The CDR3 nucleotides are TGCGCCAGCAGCACCTCGACAGGGGCCCATTCCTACGAGCAGTACTTC.

This clonotype has at least ten counts. The rearrangement links TRBV10-3 to TRBJ2-3, with D possibly called TRBD1 or TRBD2 (5 bases each). Trimming took off 10 bases at V and 2 bases at J, with 16 bases between the two ends. The CDR3 has 14 residues. Looked up from germline, CDR1 is ENHRY and CDR2 is SYGVKD. CDR3: CATRPGPLTDTQYF. The CDR3 coding sequence is TGTGCCACCAGACCGGGACCGCTCACAGATACGCAGTATTTT.

This chain uses TRBV5-1 with TRBJ2-7; no clear D gene. The CDR3 extends over 13 amino acids. CDR1 and CDR2 (germline): SGHRS, YFSETQ. V was pared by 4 bases and J by 4 bases, with 12 bases between. In nucleotides, the CDR3 is TGCGCCAGCAGCATTTACGGTGATTACGAGCAGTACTTC. The encoded protein is CASSIYGDYEQYF.

The sample holds many counts of this clonotype. The genes are TRBV28 and TRBJ1-1; D possibly corresponds to TRBD1 (5 bases). Per the germline V gene, CDR1 is MDHEN and CDR2 is SYDVKM. The CDR3 consists of 13 residues. The V end lost 8 bases, the J end lost 3 bases, and 13 bases lay between the germline ends. Written as DNA, the CDR3 is TGTGCCAGCTTTGTCGGGGGAGACACTGAAGCTTTCTTT. Encoded protein: CASFVGGDTEAFF.

This chain joins TRBV9 and TRBJ2-3; D may be TRBD2 (6 bases). The V end was cut by 0 bases, the J end by 1 base, with 12 bases between. The CDR3 spans 16 residues. Germline-derived CDR1 and CDR2 are SGDLS and YYNGEE. CDR3 sequence reads: CASSVDTSLGTDTQYF. The CDR3 DNA sequence: TGTGCCAGCAGCGTAGATACTAGCCTAGGCACAGATACGCAGTATTTT.

This clonotype has a count of ten or more. V usage is TRBV11-1 and J usage is TRBJ2-7; tentatively, D is TRBD1 (6 bases). From germline, CDR1 is SGHAT and CDR2 FQDESV (reference sequence). The CDR3 has 19 amino acids. Between the trimmed V and J ends, which lost 1 base and 3 bases, there was a span of 25 bases. The CDR3 is CASSLGTGFLGRGLYEQYF. CDR3 DNA sequence: TGTGCCAGCAGCTTAGGCACAGGGTTTCTGGGACGAGGTCTCTACGAGCAGTACTTC.

This chain links TRBV4-3 with TRBJ1-2; 9 positions match TRBD1. After removal of 1 base from V and 5 bases from J, the junction contained 5 bases not matched to a gene. Germline V CDR1 and CDR2: LGHNA, YSLEER. This CDR3 spans 15 amino acids. The CDR3 DNA is TGCGCCAGCAGCCAAGGTACAGGGGGCGGTTATGGCTACACCTTC. The encoded protein is CASSQGTGGGYGYTF.

A few counts support this clonotype. The chain carries TRBV11-2 and TRBJ1-5; TRBD1 matches at 11 bases. V dropped 4 bases and J dropped 2; count of bases not matched to a gene: 13. CDR3 length: 19 amino acids. The germline V gene encodes CDR1 SGHAT and CDR2 FQNNGV. The CDR3 sequence is CASSSPLTLGQGGNQPQHF. DNA of the CDR3: TGTGCCAGCAGCTCCCCCCTTACCTTGGGACAGGGGGGCAATCAGCCCCAGCATTTT.

The rearrangement links TRBV24-1 to TRBJ2-3; D is ambiguous. Trimming shortened V by 5 bases and J by 0 bases, and 14 bases separated the two germline ends. The CDR3 has 16 amino acids. Germline V gene sequence: CDR1 KGHDR, CDR2 SFDVKD. CDR3 DNA: TGTGCCACCAGTGGATGGACGAATCCTAGCACAGATACGCAGTATTTT. This gives the protein CATSGWTNPSTDTQYF.

The genes are TRBV2 and TRBJ2-5; D is unclear. Deletions cut 6 bases from V and 2 bases from J, with 10 bases between. CDR1 is SNHLY and CDR2 is FYNNEI in the germline V gene. This CDR3 is built from 13 residues. The CDR3 DNA sequence: TGTGCCAGCAGGGTACGCGGACAAGAGACCCAGTACTTC. Residues: CASRVRGQETQYF.

This clonotype came up a few times. J is TRBJ1-1 and V is TRBV7-2; perhaps TRBD1 as D (5 bases). V gave up 1 base and J gave up 4 bases, with 13 bases separating them. The CDR3 totals 15 residues. From germline, CDR1 is SGHTA and CDR2 FQGNSA. The CDR3 reads CASSLVGAIATEAFF. CDR3 bases: TGTGCCAGCAGCTTAGTCGGGGCCATCGCCACTGAAGCTTTCTTT.

This clonotype was counted a few times. This chain links TRBV12-3 or TRBV12-4 with TRBJ2-1; 15 nucleotides align to TRBD2. The trim removed 6 bases at V and 9 bases at J, leaving 3 bases unmatched. The CDR3 is 14 amino acids. The CDR3 loop reads CASSAGLAGGEQFF. As DNA, the CDR3 is TGTGCCAGCAGCGCGGGACTAGCGGGAGGTGAGCAGTTCTTC.

This clonotype was observed many times. The chain is built from TRBV27 and TRBJ2-1; 8 bases map to TRBD2. Germline assignment: CDR1 MNHEY and CDR2 SMNVEV (reference sequence). CDR3 length: 15 residues. The V and J ends lost 0 bases and 5 bases, in that order; junction bases with no gene match: 3. DNA of the CDR3: TGTGCCAGCAGTTTATCCGGGAGGGTTAACAATGAGCAGTTCTTC. Translating gives CASSLSGRVNNEQFF.

This clonotype was observed at least ten times. The chain has TRBV12-3 or TRBV12-4 and TRBJ1-1; D uncertain. Deletions cut 3 bases from V and 3 bases from J, with 8 bases between. CDR3 length equals 13 residues. The DNA for the CDR3 is TGTGCCAGCAGTTTGCCCCCGGACACTGAAGCTTTCTTT. Translated: CASSLPPDTEAFF.

This clonotype came up many times. The rearrangement links TRBV12-3 or TRBV12-4 to TRBJ2-7; D possibly corresponds to TRBD1 (7 bases). Trimming took off 3 bases at V and 4 bases at J, with 10 bases between the two ends. The CDR3 has 13 amino acids. CDR3 nucleotides: TGTGCCAGCAGTTTGGAGGGACAGTACGAGCAGTACTTC. Translated, it gives CASSLEGQYEQYF.

The table lists this clonotype with a few counts. The chain uses TRBV5-6 and TRBJ1-6; D is uncertain. The CDR3 has 14 residues. CDR1 is SGHDT and CDR2 is YYEEEE in the germline V gene. V shed 2 bases and J shed 9 bases, with 12 bases lying between them. The CDR3 DNA reads TGTGCCAGCAGCTTACTGGGAATGGGTTCACCCCTCCACTTT. It specifies CASSLLGMGSPLHF.

Many counts were recorded for this clonotype. The chain has TRBV5-5 and TRBJ1-1; 7 nucleotides agree with TRBD1. The germline CDR1 and CDR2 sequences are SGHKS and YYEKEE (reference sequence). V gave up 4 bases and J gave up 0 bases; unmatched junction bases: 9. This CDR3 spans 16 amino acids. Here the CDR3 reads CASSPGGGYMNTEAFF. In DNA, the CDR3 is TGTGCCAGCAGCCCAGGGGGGGGGTACATGAACACTGAAGCTTTCTTT. The whole variable domain, filled in from reference TRBV5-5 and TRBJ1-1, reads DAGVTQSPTHLIKTRGQQVTLRCSPISGHKSVSWYQQVLGQGPQFIFQYYEKEERGRGNFPDRFSARQFPNYSSELNVNALLLGDSALYLCASSPGGGYMNTEAFFGQGTRLTVV.

The chain employs TRBV9 and TRBJ2-3; TRBD2 matches at 11 bases. CDR3 length equals 15 residues. Germline CDR1 is SGDLS and CDR2 is YYNGEE. Germline trimming cut 3 bases from V and 5 bases from J; bases unmatched to any gene: 5. The DNA of the CDR3 is TGTGCCAGCAGCGGTAGCGGGAGGGCCGTAGATACGCAGTATTTT. This sequence encodes CASSGSGRAVDTQYF.

In DNA form, the CDR3 reads TGCGCCAGCAGCCATACAGGTAATAGCAATCAGCCCCAGCATTTT. It translates to CASSHTGNSNQPQHF. The gene calls are TRBV5-1 and TRBJ1-5, with TRBD1 as a possible D gene (5 bases). The V gene's germline CDR1 is SGHRS and CDR2 YFSETQ. V shed 4 bases and J shed 0 bases, with 11 bases lying between them. The CDR3 spans 15 residues.

As for this clonotype: This clone may be a read error of a much larger clone one base away. The chain carries TRBV15 and TRBJ2-1; D remains ambiguous. The germline V gene has CDR1 LNHNV and CDR2 YYDKDF (reference sequence). This CDR3 has 13 residues. CDR3 in amino acids: CAISRDVVYEQFF. The DNA of the CDR3 is TGTGCCATCAGCAGAGACGTGGTATATGAGCAGTTCTTC.